The 30 T cell receptor beta chains below come from one sample, sequenced in a study of graft-versus-host responses after intestinal transplantation. The table came from immunoSEQ multiplex PCR; TCRdb's copy has only in-frame clones and leaves some out. The table includes approximately 60,000 clones, about 87% detected once. The sample consisted of PBMCs, taken 26 days after transplant. The receptors derive from a human patient who received an intestinal transplant, so some T cells may come from the graft donor.

This chain joins TRBV28 and TRBJ1-2; TRBD1 is a possible D gene (6 bases). Trimming cost V 6 bases and J 3 bases, with 14 bases left between them. The CDR3 totals 14 residues. Germline CDR1 MDHEN, CDR2 SYDVKM. CDR3 residues: CASRPGQRDYGYTF. For the CDR3, the DNA is TGTGCCAGCAGACCGGGACAAAGGGACTATGGCTACACCTTC.

The chain joins TRBV5-4 to TRBJ1-1; D uncertain. CDR3 size: 13 residues. V lost 3 bases and J lost 4, with 10 bases in between. Germline loops: CDR1 SGHNT, CDR2 YYREEE (reference sequence). The chain's CDR3 is CASSSGLSTEAFF. In nucleotides, the CDR3 is TGTGCCAGCAGCTCCGGACTAAGCACTGAAGCTTTCTTT.

This chain connects TRBV7-8 to TRBJ1-2; no reliable D call. The CDR3 sequence is 12 residues long. From germline, CDR1 is SGHVS and CDR2 FQNEAQ. The V gene lost 1 base and the J gene lost 4 bases, with 4 bases spanning the gap. The CDR3 reads CASSLDSYGYTF. The CDR3 DNA reads as TGTGCCAGCAGCTTAGACAGCTATGGCTACACCTTC.

The chain recombines TRBV9 with TRBJ1-2, with 7 bases matching TRBD1. Germline CDR1 reads SGDLS; CDR2 reads YYNGEE. There are 13 residues in the CDR3. J gave up 3 bases and V 4 bases, and 3 bases lay outside the gene matches. CDR3 protein: CASSRGQHYGYTF. CDR3 nucleotides: TGTGCCAGCAGCAGGGGACAGCACTATGGCTACACCTTC.

The rearrangement joins TRBV28 to TRBJ1-5; D may be TRBD1 (5 bases). CDR1 is MDHEN, CDR2 SYDVKM, per germline. V was shortened by 4 bases and J by 8 bases, with 12 bases between the two germline ends. The CDR3 loop spans 13 amino acids. The CDR3 sequence: CASSSRGFEPQHF. The DNA of the CDR3 is TGTGCCAGCAGTTCCCGGGGGTTTGAGCCCCAGCATTTT.

The gene calls are TRBV15 and TRBJ1-1; 10 nucleotides agree with TRBD1. The CDR3 runs 15 residues. The junction had 5 bases not matched to a gene; V was cut back by 3 bases and J by 4 bases. Germline CDR1 reads LNHNV; CDR2 reads YYDKDF (reference sequence). Here the CDR3 DNA reads TGTGCCACCAGCAGGGACAGGGGGGGGGCCACTGAAGCTTTCTTT. This encodes CATSRDRGGATEAFF.

CDR3 sequence reads: CASSFGTLSTDTQYF. CDR3 bases: TGCGCCAGCAGCTTTGGGACTCTTAGCACAGATACGCAGTATTTT. The chain joins TRBV5-1 to TRBJ2-3; a possible D gene is TRBD2 (6 bases). V was cut by 2 bases and J by 0 bases, with 10 bases left in between. This CDR3 is 15 amino acids long. Germline V gives CDR1 SGHRS, CDR2 YFSETQ.

The chain combines TRBV7-6 with TRBJ2-5, with TRBD1 identical over 10 bases. The V segment lost 8 bases and the J segment 4 bases; nucleotides outside the gene matches: 10. Germline CDR1 is SGHVS and CDR2 is FNYEAQ. The CDR3 covers 15 residues. The CDR3 here is CASHGGTGEGETQYF. In DNA, the CDR3 is TGTGCCAGCCACGGGGGGACAGGGGAAGGAGAGACCCAGTACTTC.

The chain has TRBV6-1 and TRBJ2-7; TRBD2 might be the D (7 bases). Germline V CDR1 and CDR2: MNHNS, SASEGT. This CDR3 has 13 amino acids. V was cut by 11 bases and J by 5 bases, with 19 bases left in between. The CDR3 DNA reads as TGTGCCTCGGGGGGCATCTTAAACGACGAGCAGTACGTC. Its translation: CASGGILNDEQYV.

In the case of this clone: A read error may account for a junction end that differs from germline. V usage is TRBV7-9 and J usage is TRBJ2-6; D is ambiguous. CDR3 length: 11 residues. Per the germline V gene, CDR1 is SEHNR and CDR2 is FQNEAQ (reference sequence). CDR3 sequence (DNA): TGTGCCAGCAACTTTCCGTCCCCCCAGGCTTTC. Translation gives CASNFPSPQAF.

The gene calls are TRBV5-1 and TRBJ2-3; D is perhaps TRBD2 (6 bases). Germline CDR1 reads SGHRS; CDR2 reads YFSETQ. The CDR3 contains 14 residues. Between the trimmed V and J ends, which lost 0 bases and 2 bases, there was a span of 7 bases. CDR3 loop: CASSLAGDTDTQYF. DNA for the CDR3: TGCGCCAGCAGCTTGGCGGGAGACACAGATACGCAGTATTTT.

This chain links TRBV28 with TRBJ2-5; 11 bases map to TRBD2. Per the germline V gene, CDR1 is MDHEN and CDR2 is SYDVKM. The CDR3 runs 17 residues. Trimming removed 2 bases from V and 2 bases from J; junction bases left unmatched: 7. The CDR3 is CASSLQIRTSGQETQYF. The CDR3, as DNA: TGTGCCAGCAGTTTACAAATAAGGACTAGCGGGCAAGAGACCCAGTACTTC.

V and J are TRBV6-1 and TRBJ1-1; 8 positions match TRBD1. The length of the CDR3 is 18 residues. V shed 4 bases, J shed 6 bases, and the junction held 19 bases outside the gene matches. CDR1 is MNHNS, CDR2 SASEGT, per germline. The CDR3 nucleotides read TGTGCCAGCAGTGCCCCGGACAGGGAGAAATTTCCTGAAGCTGAAGCTTTCTTT. Amino acids: CASSAPDREKFPEAEAFF.

This clone showed up just a few times. The chain recombines TRBV10-2 with TRBJ2-7, with D possibly TRBD1 on 5 matching bases. This CDR3 region has 11 residues. Germline values: CDR1 WSHSY, CDR2 SAAADI. Trimming took off 6 bases at V and 4 bases at J, with 7 bases between the two ends. CDR3 loop: CASSTGYEQYF. The CDR3 nucleotides are TGCGCCAGCAGCACAGGATACGAGCAGTACTTC.

The chain has TRBV27 and TRBJ2-2, with D perhaps matching TRBD2 (5 bases). The germline gives CDR1 MNHEY, CDR2 SMNVEV (reference sequence). This CDR3 contains 15 residues. V shed 3 bases and J shed 6 bases, with 14 bases lying between them. DNA for the CDR3: TGTGCCAGCAGTTTCGGGGTATTGGTTGCCGGGGAGCTGTTTTTT. Its protein product is CASSFGVLVAGELFF.

The rearrangement joins TRBV4-2 to TRBJ1-6; D gene unclear. The CDR3 sequence is 16 residues long. Between the trimmed V and J ends, which lost 0 bases and 2 bases, there was a span of 8 bases. Germline V gene data show CDR1 as LGHNA and CDR2 as YNFKEQ. CDR3 loop: CASSQDQRPYNSPLHF. CDR3 coding DNA: TGTGCCAGCAGCCAAGATCAGAGGCCCTATAATTCACCCCTCCACTTT.

The J gene is TRBJ1-5, the V gene TRBV18; 8 bases agree with TRBD1. This CDR3 spans 16 amino acids. The junction had 8 bases not matched to a gene; V was cut back by 2 bases and J by 5 bases. CDR1 and CDR2 from the germline V gene are KGHSH and LQKENI. The CDR3 loop reads CASSPDRTGRYQPQHF. In DNA, the CDR3 is TGTGCCAGCTCACCAGATCGGACAGGGCGTTATCAGCCCCAGCATTTT.

The chain employs TRBV10-3 and TRBJ2-4; a possible D gene is TRBD2 (6 bases). V lost 2 bases, J lost 6 bases, and 11 bases lay in between. CDR3 size: 14 residues. Germline CDR1 ENHRY, CDR2 SYGVKD. CDR3 nucleotide sequence: TGTGCCATCAGTGAGGTCCAGGGACTAAACATTCAGTACTTC. Residues: CAISEVQGLNIQYF.

This chain joins TRBV13 and TRBJ2-1, with 8 bases that match TRBD2. This CDR3 has 16 residues. J gave up 4 bases and V 5 bases, and 10 bases lay outside the gene matches. Germline-derived CDR1 and CDR2 are PRHDT and FYEKMQ (reference sequence). CDR3 DNA: TGTGCCAGCAGCCCCGTTGGACTAGCCCATTACAATGAGCAGTTCTTC. This codes for CASSPVGLAHYNEQFF.

The rearrangement joins TRBV7-8 to TRBJ1-5; TRBD1 agrees at 9 bases. Germline V gene data show CDR1 as SGHVS and CDR2 as FQNEAQ. With 5 bases clipped from V and 6 bases from J, the junction kept 5 bases outside the gene matches. There are 14 residues in the CDR3. CDR3 amino acids: CASSRDRDTQPQHF. The CDR3 DNA is TGTGCCAGCAGCCGGGACAGGGACACTCAGCCCCAGCATTTT.

The chain couples TRBV6-5 to TRBJ2-7; 11 nucleotides align to TRBD1. The CDR3 sequence is 16 residues long. Germline V gene lookup returns CDR1 MNHEY and CDR2 SVGAGI. V lost 2 bases to trimming and J lost 3 bases; unmatched junction nucleotides: 6. The chain's CDR3 is CASSYGGQGEYYEQYV. DNA for the CDR3: TGTGCCAGCAGTTACGGGGGACAGGGGGAATACTACGAGCAGTACGTC.

The V gene is TRBV19, the J gene TRBJ2-1; 10 nucleotides agree with TRBD1. Germline V gene data show CDR1 as LNHDA and CDR2 as SQIVND (reference sequence). V was pared by 6 bases and J by 4 bases, with 3 bases of the junction left unmatched. This CDR3 comprises 14 residues. CDR3 nucleotide sequence: TGTGCCAGTAGGCTGGGACAGGGGTACAATGAGCAGTTCTTC. The encoded protein is CASRLGQGYNEQFF. Variable domain in full (rest from reference TRBV19 and TRBJ2-1): DGGITQSPKYLFRKEGQNVTLSCEQNLNHDAMYWYRQDPGQGLRLIYYSQIVNDFQKGDIAEGYSVSREKKESFPLTVTSAQKNPTAFYLCASRLGQGYNEQFFGPGTRLTVL.

This rearrangement joins TRBV5-6 to TRBJ2-2; 8 bases line up with TRBD2. There are 16 residues in the CDR3. V shed 1 base, J shed 4 bases, and the junction held 6 bases outside the gene matches. Germline lookup yields CDR1 SGHDT and CDR2 YYEEEE. CDR3 residues: CASSLQGLEGTGELFF. CDR3 nucleotides: TGTGCCAGCAGCTTGCAGGGACTAGAGGGCACCGGGGAGCTGTTTTTT.

This chain uses TRBV14 with TRBJ1-5, with D possibly TRBD1 on 6 matching bases. Germline assignment: CDR1 SGHDN and CDR2 FVKESK. The CDR3 is made up of 14 amino acids. The V end was cut by 4 bases, the J end by 6 bases, with 13 bases between. CDR3 region: CASSPQGYSQPQHF. The CDR3 DNA reads TGTGCCAGCAGCCCACAGGGTTATAGTCAGCCCCAGCATTTT.

This chain joins TRBV5-4 and TRBJ1-1; D is ambiguous. The CDR3 consists of 15 residues. Trimming removed 1 base from V and 4 bases from J, with 14 bases in between. Per germline, CDR1 SGHNT and CDR2 YYREEE (reference sequence). The CDR3: CASSLNSGRSTEAFF. For the CDR3, the DNA is TGTGCCAGCAGCTTGAATTCCGGCAGGTCCACTGAAGCTTTCTTT.

This clone was seen once. This rearrangement joins TRBV5-6 to TRBJ2-1; D possibly corresponds to TRBD2 (5 bases). V lost 4 bases and J 2 bases, leaving 13 bases between the germline ends. The V gene's germline CDR1 is SGHDT and CDR2 YYEEEE. The CDR3 is 15 residues long. The DNA of the CDR3 is TGTGCCAGCAGCCAGGAGGCCGTAACCTACAATGAGCAGTTCTTC. Encoded protein: CASSQEAVTYNEQFF. The whole variable domain, remainder taken from reference TRBV5-6 and TRBJ2-1, is DAGVTQSPTHLIKTRGQQVTLRCSPKSGHDTVSWYQQALGQGPQFIFQYYEEEERQRGNFPDRFSGHQFPNYSSELNVNALLLGDSALYLCASSQEAVTYNEQFFGPGTRLTVL.

This chain uses TRBV5-4 with TRBJ2-2; 9 bases are a match to TRBD1. The CDR3 totals 16 residues. V lost 4 bases, J lost 5 bases, and 9 bases stayed unmatched. Germline CDR1 reads SGHNT; CDR2 reads YYREEE (reference sequence). In nucleotides, the CDR3 is TGTGCCAGCAGCAACGACGACAGGGGGTATACCGGGGAGCTGTTTTTT. Its protein is CASSNDDRGYTGELFF. Filled out from reference TRBV5-4 and TRBJ2-2, the complete variable domain reads ETGVTQSPTHLIKTRGQQVTLRCSSQSGHNTVSWYQQALGQGPQFIFQYYREEENGRGNFPPRFSGLQFPNYSSELNVNALELDDSALYLCASSNDDRGYTGELFFGEGSRLTVL.

This clone has a handful of counts. This chain connects TRBV19 to TRBJ1-1; D is uncertain. CDR1 and CDR2 from the germline V gene are LNHDA and SQIVND (reference sequence). The germline V and J ends were trimmed by 5 bases and 1 base, with 5 bases remaining between them. This CDR3 contains 12 residues. The CDR3 loop reads CASSEGNTEAFF. The CDR3 bases are TGTGCCAGTAGTGAGGGGAACACTGAAGCTTTCTTT.

There are a few counts of this clone. This chain joins TRBV19 and TRBJ2-4, with D perhaps matching TRBD1 (5 bases). The germline V gene has CDR1 LNHDA and CDR2 SQIVND (reference sequence). This CDR3 spans 13 amino acids. Trimming removed 9 bases at V and 7 bases at J, with 16 bases between. The chain's CDR3 is CASLGIPGNIQYF. CDR3 nucleotides: TGTGCCAGCCTAGGAATTCCAGGGAACATTCAGTACTTC. The full variable domain, in which reference TRBV19 and TRBJ2-4 provide the parts outside the CDR3, is DGGITQSPKYLFRKEGQNVTLSCEQNLNHDAMYWYRQDPGQGLRLIYYSQIVNDFQKGDIAEGYSVSREKKESFPLTVTSAQKNPTAFYLCASLGIPGNIQYFGAGTRLSVL.

The chain uses TRBV6-1 and TRBJ1-5; 8 bases align to TRBD1. This CDR3 contains 14 residues. V lost 7 bases to trimming and J lost 7 bases; unmatched junction nucleotides: 9. Germline values: CDR1 MNHNS, CDR2 SASEGT. The CDR3 DNA reads as TGTGCCAGCACCGAGGACAGGGAAGGACAGCCCCAGCATTTT. Protein sequence: CASTEDREGQPQHF.